The rows below give T cell receptor beta chains drawn from one sample of a study of blood T cell repertoires in COVID-19. Data came from immunoSEQ multiplex PCR; TCRdb stores just in-frame clones and leaves some out. The data contain around 290,000 clones, roughly nine tenths of them singletons. Sequenced material: PBMCs or T cells enriched from blood (not recorded which). The receptors shown here come from a woman aged 18 to 35 who had recovered from COVID-19. CDR3s leave out the opening cysteine and the closing phenylalanine or tryptophan. Not all rows give a size; the values are once, few, many and, for expanded clones, a class.

j_gene,abundance,v_gene,CDR3aa
TRBJ2-3,NA,TRBV5-4,ASSPDRGIRVTDTQY
TRBJ1-2,NA,TRBV18,ASSLDRGGYGYT
TRBJ1-5,NA,TRBV10-2,ASSEGGYSNQPQH
TRBJ2-7,NA,TRBV7-3,ASSFGAADYEQY
TRBJ2-5,once,TRBV25-1,ASSGRLAEETQY
TRBJ1-1,NA,TRBV11-2,ASDRVRTGNTEAF
TRBJ2-7,NA,TRBV19,ASSNSRSYEQY
TRBJ1-2,NA,TRBV5-6,ASSSQPRAGGRGYT
TRBJ2-7,NA,TRBV29-1,SVECDRDSYEQY
TRBJ2-7,few,TRBV28,ASSSLTSGLYEQY
TRBJ2-1,NA,TRBV2,ASSEGRSSYNEQF
TRBJ1-2,few,TRBV29-1,SVESLGSNYGYT
TRBJ2-7,NA,TRBV30,AWSAPDRGYEQY
TRBJ2-2,NA,TRBV23-1,ASSQMAPGVWEKAGELF
TRBJ1-6,NA,TRBV5-6,ASSLSVLNSPLH
TRBJ2-3,NA,TRBV4-3,ASSPRPGTDTQY
TRBJ2-1,NA,TRBV27,ASTHRSQGGNEQF
TRBJ1-2,once,TRBV3-1/TRBV3-2,ASSQELGQPV
TRBJ2-7,few,TRBV7-2,ASSLGQDYEQY
TRBJ2-5,NA,TRBV27,ASSLSAGQGETQY
TRBJ1-1,NA,TRBV27,ASSLGGGETEAF
TRBJ2-7,NA,TRBV4-3,ASSRDAGISYEQY
TRBJ2-5,NA,TRBV14,ASSRTVNQETQY
TRBJ1-2,NA,TRBV29-1,SGRQGDYGYT
TRBJ2-3,NA,TRBV7-8,ASSSQGVLSTDTQY
TRBJ2-5,NA,TRBV4-1,ASSQDLLAAQY
TRBJ2-2,once,TRBV30,AGRGGTGELF
TRBJ2-3,NA,TRBV10-1,ASSDLAGDTQY
TRBJ2-5,NA,TRBV6-5,ASSRTPKPETQY
TRBJ2-1,NA,TRBV4-3,ASSQQAGGPDNEQF
TRBJ2-2,NA,TRBV5-1,ASKTSGGKAAGELF
TRBJ1-1,NA,TRBV11-2,ASSAIGTKVLQAEAF
TRBJ2-5,NA,TRBV2,AWNSGDRRETQY
TRBJ1-2,few,TRBV19,ASSPPGQGDLYGYT
TRBJ1-1,NA,TRBV29-1,SGHRGTNTEAF
TRBJ1-1,NA,TRBV5-4,ASSPRQGEWTEAF
TRBJ1-3,few,TRBV19,ASVDRGSGNTIY
TRBJ1-1,NA,TRBV6-2/TRBV6-3,ASSYEGQGRNEAF
TRBJ1-3,NA,TRBV6-5,ASRPNRDRESTIY
TRBJ1-2,NA,TRBV4-1,ASSQPRTALEGYT
TRBJ1-2,NA,TRBV30,VRGNPSNYGYT
TRBJ1-1,few,TRBV28,ASSYPKITGGGNTEAF
TRBJ1-5,NA,TRBV6-2/TRBV6-3,ASSGSQGNQPQH
TRBJ2-3,NA,TRBV7-9,ASRLDRASTDTQY
TRBJ2-1,NA,TRBV7-8,ASSVTSGRVVVKDEQF
TRBJ2-3,NA,TRBV7-9,ASSLIASTDTQY
TRBJ1-2,NA,TRBV9,ASSGGPGYNYGYT
TRBJ1-4,NA,TRBV2,ASSDQLQGANEKLF
TRBJ1-1,NA,TRBV30,AWSATATEAF
TRBJ1-5,NA,TRBV19,ASSITAGNQPQH